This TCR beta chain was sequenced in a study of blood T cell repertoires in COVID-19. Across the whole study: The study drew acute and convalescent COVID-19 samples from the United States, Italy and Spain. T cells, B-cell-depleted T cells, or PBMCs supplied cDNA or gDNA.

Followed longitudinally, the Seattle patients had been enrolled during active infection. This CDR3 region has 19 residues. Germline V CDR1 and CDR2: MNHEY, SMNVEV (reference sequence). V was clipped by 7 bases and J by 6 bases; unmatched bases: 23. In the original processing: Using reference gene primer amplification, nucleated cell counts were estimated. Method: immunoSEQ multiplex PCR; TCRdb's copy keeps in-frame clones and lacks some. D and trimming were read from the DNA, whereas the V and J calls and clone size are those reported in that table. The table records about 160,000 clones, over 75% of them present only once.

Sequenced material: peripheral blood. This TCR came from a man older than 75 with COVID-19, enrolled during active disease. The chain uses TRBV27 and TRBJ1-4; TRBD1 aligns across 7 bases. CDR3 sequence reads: CASTPIFAGTVVLYEKLFF. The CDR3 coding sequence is TGTGCCAGCACCCCCATTTTCGCGGGGACAGTCGTATTATATGAAAAACTGTTTTTT.